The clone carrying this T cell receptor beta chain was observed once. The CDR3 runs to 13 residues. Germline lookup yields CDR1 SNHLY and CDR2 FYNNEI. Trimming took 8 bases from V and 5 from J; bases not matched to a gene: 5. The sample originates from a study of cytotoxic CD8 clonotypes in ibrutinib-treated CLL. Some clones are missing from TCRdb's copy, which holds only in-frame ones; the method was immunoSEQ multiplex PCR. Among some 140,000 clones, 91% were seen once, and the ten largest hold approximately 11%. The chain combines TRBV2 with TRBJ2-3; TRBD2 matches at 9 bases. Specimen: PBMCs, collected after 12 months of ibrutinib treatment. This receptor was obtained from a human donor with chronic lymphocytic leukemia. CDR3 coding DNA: TGTGCCAGCCAGCGGGAGGTACGAGATACGCAGTATTTT. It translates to CASQREVRDTQYF.